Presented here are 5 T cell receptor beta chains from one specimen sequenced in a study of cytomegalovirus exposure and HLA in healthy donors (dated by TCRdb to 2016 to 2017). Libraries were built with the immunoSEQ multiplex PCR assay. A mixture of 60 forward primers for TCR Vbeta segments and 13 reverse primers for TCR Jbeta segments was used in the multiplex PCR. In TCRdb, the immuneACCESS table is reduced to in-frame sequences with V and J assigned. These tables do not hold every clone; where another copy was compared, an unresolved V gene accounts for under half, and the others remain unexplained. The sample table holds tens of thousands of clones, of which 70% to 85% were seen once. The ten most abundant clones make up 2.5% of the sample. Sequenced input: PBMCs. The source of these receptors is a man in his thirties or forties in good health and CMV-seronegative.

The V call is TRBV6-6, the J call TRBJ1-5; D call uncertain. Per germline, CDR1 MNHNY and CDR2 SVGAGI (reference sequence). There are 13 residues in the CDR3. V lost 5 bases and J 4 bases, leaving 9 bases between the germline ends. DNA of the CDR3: TGTGCCAGCAGTCGACAACAAAATCAGCCCCAGCATTTT. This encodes CASSRQQNQPQHF.

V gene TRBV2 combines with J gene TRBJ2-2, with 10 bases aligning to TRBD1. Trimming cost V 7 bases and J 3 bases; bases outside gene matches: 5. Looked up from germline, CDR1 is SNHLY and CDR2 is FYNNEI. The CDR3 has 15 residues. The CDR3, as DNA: TGTGCCAGCACGTCGGGACAGGGGTACACCGGGGAGCTGTTTTTT. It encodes CASTSGQGYTGELFF.

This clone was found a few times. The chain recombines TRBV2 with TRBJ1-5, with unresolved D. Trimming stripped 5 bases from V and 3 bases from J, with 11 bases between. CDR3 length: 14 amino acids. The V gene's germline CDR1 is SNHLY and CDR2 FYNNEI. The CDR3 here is CASSKTANNQPQHF. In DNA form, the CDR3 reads TGTGCCAGCAGTAAAACTGCGAACAATCAGCCCCAGCATTTT.

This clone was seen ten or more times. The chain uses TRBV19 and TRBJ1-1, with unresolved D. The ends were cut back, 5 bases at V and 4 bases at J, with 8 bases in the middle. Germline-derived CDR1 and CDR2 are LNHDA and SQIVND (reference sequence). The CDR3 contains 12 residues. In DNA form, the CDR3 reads TGTGCCAGTAGTCGGAGGGTCACTGAAGCTTTCTTT. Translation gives CASSRRVTEAFF.

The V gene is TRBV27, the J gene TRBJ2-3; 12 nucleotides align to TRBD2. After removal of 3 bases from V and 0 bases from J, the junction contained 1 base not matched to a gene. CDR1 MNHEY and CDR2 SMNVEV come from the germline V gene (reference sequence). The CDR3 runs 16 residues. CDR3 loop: CASSFTSGGSTDTQYF. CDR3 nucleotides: TGTGCCAGCAGTTTTACTAGCGGGGGGAGCACAGATACGCAGTATTTT.